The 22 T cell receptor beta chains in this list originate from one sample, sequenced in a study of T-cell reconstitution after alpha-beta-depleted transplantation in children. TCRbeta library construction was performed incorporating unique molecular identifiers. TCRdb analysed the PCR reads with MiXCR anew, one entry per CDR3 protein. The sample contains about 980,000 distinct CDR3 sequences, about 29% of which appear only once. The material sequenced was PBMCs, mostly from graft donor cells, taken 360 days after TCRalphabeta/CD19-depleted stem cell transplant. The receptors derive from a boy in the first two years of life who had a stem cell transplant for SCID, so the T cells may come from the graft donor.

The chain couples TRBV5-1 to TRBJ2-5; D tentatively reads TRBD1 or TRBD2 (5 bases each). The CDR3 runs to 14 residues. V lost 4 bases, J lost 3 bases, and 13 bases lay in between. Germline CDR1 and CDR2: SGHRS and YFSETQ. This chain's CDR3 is CASSTPGREETQYF. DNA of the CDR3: TGCGCCAGCAGCACACCGGGACGGGAAGAGACCCAGTACTTC.

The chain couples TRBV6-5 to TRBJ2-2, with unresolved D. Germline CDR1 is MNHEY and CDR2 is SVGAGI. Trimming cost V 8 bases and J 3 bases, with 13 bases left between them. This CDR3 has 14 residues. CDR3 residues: CASRRVSYTGELFF. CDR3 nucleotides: TGTGCCAGCCGTAGGGTCAGTTACACCGGGGAGCTGTTTTTT.

Here the CDR3 DNA reads TGTGCCAGCAGCGAGAAGGGGATCTTTCAAGAGACCCAGTACTTC. Its translation: CASSEKGIFQETQYF. V is TRBV9 and J is TRBJ2-5, with D possibly TRBD1 on 5 matching bases. This CDR3 is built from 15 residues. With 3 bases removed from V and 2 bases from J, the gap between germline ends came to 14 bases. CDR1 is SGDLS and CDR2 is YYNGEE in the germline V gene.

CDR3 in amino acids: CSVEGLRGEQFF. In nucleotides, the CDR3 is TGCAGCGTTGAGGGCCTCCGGGGTGAGCAGTTCTTC. The V and J genes are TRBV29-1 and TRBJ2-1; a possible D gene is TRBD2 (5 bases). The V and J ends lost 3 bases and 9 bases respectively, with 12 bases between them. This CDR3 region has 12 residues. The germline gives CDR1 SQVTM, CDR2 ANQGSEA.

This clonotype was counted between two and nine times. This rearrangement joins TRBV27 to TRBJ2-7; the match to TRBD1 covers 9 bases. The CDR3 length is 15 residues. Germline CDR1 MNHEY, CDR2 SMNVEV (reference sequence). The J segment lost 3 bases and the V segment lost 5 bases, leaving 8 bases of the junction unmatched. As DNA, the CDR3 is TGTGCCAGCAGTCCGACGGACAGGGGAATCTACGAGCAGTACTTC. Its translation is CASSPTDRGIYEQYF.

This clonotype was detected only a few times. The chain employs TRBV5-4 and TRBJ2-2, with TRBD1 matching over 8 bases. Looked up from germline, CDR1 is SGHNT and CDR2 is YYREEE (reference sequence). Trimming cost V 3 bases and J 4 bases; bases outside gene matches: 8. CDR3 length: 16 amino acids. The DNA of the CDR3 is TGTGCCAGCAGCTGGAAGGACAGGGTGGGCACCGGGGAGCTGTTTTTT. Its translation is CASSWKDRVGTGELFF.

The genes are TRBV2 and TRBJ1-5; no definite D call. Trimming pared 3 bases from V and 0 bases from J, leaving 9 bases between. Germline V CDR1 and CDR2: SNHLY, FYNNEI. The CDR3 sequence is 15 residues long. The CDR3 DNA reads TGTGCCAGCAGTGATAGAAGATATAGCAATCAGCCCCAGCATTTT. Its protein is CASSDRRYSNQPQHF.

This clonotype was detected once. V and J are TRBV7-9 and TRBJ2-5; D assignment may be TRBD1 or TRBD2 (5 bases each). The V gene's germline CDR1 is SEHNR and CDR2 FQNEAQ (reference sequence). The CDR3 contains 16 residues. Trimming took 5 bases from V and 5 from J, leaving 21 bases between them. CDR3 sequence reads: CASSNGRGPAAETQYF. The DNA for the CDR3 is TGTGCCAGCAGCAACGGCCGGGGACCAGCAGCGGAGACCCAGTACTTC.

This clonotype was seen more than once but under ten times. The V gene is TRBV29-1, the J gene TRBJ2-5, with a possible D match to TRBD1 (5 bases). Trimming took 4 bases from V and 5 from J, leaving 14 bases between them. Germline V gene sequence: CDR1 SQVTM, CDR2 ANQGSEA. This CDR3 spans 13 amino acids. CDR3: CSVGQGLVETQYF. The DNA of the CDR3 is TGCAGCGTTGGCCAGGGCCTCGTGGAGACCCAGTACTTC.

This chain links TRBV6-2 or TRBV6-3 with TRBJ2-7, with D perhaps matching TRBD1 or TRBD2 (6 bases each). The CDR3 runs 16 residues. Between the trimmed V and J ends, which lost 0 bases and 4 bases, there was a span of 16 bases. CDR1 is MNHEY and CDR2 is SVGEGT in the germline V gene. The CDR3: CASSYSTGAIFYEQYF. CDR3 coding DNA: TGTGCCAGCAGTTACTCGACGGGGGCAATTTTTTACGAGCAGTACTTC.

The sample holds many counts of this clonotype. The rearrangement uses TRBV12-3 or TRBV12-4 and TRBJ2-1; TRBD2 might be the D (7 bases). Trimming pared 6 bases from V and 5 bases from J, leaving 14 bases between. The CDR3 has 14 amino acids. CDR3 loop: CASRRGPINNEQFF. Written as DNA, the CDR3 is TGTGCCAGCAGGCGGGGGCCGATCAACAATGAGCAGTTCTTC.

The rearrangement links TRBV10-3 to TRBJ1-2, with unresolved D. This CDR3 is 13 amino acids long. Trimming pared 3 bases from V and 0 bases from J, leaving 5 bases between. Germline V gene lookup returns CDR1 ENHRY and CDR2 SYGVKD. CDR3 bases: TGTGCCATCAGTGACCCAGCTAACTATGGCTACACCTTC. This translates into CAISDPANYGYTF.

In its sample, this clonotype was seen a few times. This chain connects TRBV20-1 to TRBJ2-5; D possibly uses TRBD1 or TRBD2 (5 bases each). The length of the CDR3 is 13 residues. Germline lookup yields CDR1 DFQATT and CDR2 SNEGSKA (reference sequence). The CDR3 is CSGTLPGRETQYF. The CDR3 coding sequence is TGCAGCGGGACCCTCCCCGGTAGGGAGACCCAGTACTTC.

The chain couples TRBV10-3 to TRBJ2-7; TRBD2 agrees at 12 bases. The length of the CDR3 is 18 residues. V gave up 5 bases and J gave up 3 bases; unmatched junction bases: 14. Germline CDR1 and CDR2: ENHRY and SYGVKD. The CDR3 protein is CAISLTSGSAKRYYEQYF. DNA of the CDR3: TGTGCCATCAGTTTGACTAGCGGGAGCGCAAAAAGGTACTACGAGCAGTACTTC.

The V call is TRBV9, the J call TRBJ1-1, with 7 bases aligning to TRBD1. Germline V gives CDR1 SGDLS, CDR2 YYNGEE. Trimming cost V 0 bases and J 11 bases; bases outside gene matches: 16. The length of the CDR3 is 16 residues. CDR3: CASSVGGGNRGARAFF. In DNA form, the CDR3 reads TGTGCCAGCAGCGTAGGGGGAGGTAACAGGGGAGCTCGGGCTTTCTTT.

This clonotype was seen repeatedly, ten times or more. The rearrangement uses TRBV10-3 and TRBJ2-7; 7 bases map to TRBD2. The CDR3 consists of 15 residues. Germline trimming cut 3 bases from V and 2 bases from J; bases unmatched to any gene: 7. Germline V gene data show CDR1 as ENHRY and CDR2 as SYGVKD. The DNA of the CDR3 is TGTGCCATCAGTGACCTTATCCGGGGGGCCTACGAGCAGTACTTC. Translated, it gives CAISDLIRGAYEQYF.

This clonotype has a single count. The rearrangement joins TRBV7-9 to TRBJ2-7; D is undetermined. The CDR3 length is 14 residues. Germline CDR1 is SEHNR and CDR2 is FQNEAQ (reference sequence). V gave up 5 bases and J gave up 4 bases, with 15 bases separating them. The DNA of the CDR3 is TGTGCCAGCAGCCCAGAAGCCGGCCCATACGAGCAGTACTTC. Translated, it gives CASSPEAGPYEQYF.

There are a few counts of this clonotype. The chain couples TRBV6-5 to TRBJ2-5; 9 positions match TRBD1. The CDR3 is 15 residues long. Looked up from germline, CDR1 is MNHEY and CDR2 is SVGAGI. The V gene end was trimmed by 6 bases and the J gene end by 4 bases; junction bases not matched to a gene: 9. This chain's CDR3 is CASSGWTGEVETQYF. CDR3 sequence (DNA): TGTGCCAGCAGCGGATGGACAGGGGAAGTAGAGACCCAGTACTTC.

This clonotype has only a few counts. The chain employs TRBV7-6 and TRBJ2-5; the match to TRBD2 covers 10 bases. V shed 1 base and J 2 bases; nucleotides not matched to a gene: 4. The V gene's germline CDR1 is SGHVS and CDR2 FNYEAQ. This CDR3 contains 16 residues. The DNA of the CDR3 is TGTGCCAGCAGCTTAGTGGGGACTAGCGATCAAGAGACCCAGTACTTC. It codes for CASSLVGTSDQETQYF.

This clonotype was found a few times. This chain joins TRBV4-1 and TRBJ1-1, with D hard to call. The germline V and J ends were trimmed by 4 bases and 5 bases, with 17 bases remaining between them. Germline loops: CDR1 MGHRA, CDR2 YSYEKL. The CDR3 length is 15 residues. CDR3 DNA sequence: TGCGCCAGCAGCCTTTCCGGGCCCGGAAGGACTGAAGCTTTCTTT. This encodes CASSLSGPGRTEAFF.

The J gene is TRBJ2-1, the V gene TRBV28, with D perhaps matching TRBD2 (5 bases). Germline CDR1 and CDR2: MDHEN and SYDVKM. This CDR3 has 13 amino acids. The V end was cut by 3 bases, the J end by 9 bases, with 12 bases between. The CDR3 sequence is CASSLDGLSEQFF. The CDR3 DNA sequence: TGTGCCAGCAGTTTGGACGGACTCAGTGAGCAGTTCTTC.

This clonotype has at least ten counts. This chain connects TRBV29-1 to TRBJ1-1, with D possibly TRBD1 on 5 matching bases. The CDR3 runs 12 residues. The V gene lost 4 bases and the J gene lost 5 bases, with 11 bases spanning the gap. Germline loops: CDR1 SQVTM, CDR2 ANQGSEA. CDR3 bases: TGCAGCGTTGTGGGGGAGAGGACTGAAGCTTTCTTT. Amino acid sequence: CSVVGERTEAFF.